This T cell receptor (beta chain) emerged from a study of regulatory T cells in long-lasting Graves disease. Whole-study results and caveats: Segments TRBV28, TRBJ1-2 and TRBJ2-5 showed preferential usage in persistent disease. Relative to newly diagnosed Graves' patients, persistent ones had lower TCR diversity.

Germline CDR1 reads MNHNS; CDR2 reads SASEGT. The CDR3 sequence is 14 residues long. The V gene lost 3 bases and the J gene lost 5 bases, with 13 bases spanning the gap. Time point in this sample: newly diagnosed GD, antithyroid drugs for less than 3 months. RNA extracted from PBMCs served as the sequencing template. This clonotype has at least ten counts. Its cognate antigen is unknown. Arm-PCR of CDR3 regions and iRepertoire HTBI primers were used to build TCR beta libraries. In the original analysis: The identification of under 65 TRBV and approximately 15 TRBJ segments was made across samples. TCRdb reprocessed the multiplex PCR reads via MiXCR and lists one record per CDR3 protein. TCRdb's processing, not the authors' own work, is the source of the V and J calls. The sample lists some 320,000 distinct CDR3 sequences, 15% to 20% occurring once.

The specimen was peripheral blood mononuclear cells (PBMCs), collected at new diagnosis, from a patient treated with antithyroid drugs. This receptor was identified in a female donor with Graves disease. The V call is TRBV6-1, the J call TRBJ2-5, with D unresolved. The CDR3 is CASSDSATGETQYF. CDR3 coding DNA: TGTGCCAGCAGTGACTCCGCGACTGGGGAGACCCAGTACTTC.